This section outlines one T cell receptor beta chain sequence together with its context. This sample stems from a study of long-term antiretroviral therapy in people with HIV. CDR1 and CDR2 (germline): MDHEN, SYDVKM. With 3 bases removed from V and 3 bases from J, the gap between germline ends came to 12 bases. The CDR3 consists of 14 residues. This was the immunoSEQ v3.0 assay at survey level. Each sample aimed for about 35,000-55,000 sequenced T-cell genomes. The repertoire was sequenced with immunoSEQ multiplex PCR; TCRdb's copy has only in-frame clones and lacks some. The profile shows 25,000 to 30,000 clones, over 90% of them singletons.

The sample was unsorted PBMCs, taken 6.2 years after starting antiretroviral therapy. The origin of this receptor is a middle-aged man with HIV. V gene TRBV28 combines with J gene TRBJ2-7; TRBD1 might be the D (5 bases). The CDR3 loop is CASSLGRTRYEQYF. The DNA of the CDR3 is TGTGCCAGCAGTTTGGGGCGGACCCGCTACGAGCAGTACTTC.